The clone carrying this TCR beta chain is a singleton in its sample. The antigen is not known. This record belongs to a study of graft-versus-host responses after intestinal transplantation. About the research overall: Each of the recipients got a multivisceral, liver-intestinal, or isolated intestinal transplant.

TCRdb's copy holds only in-frame clones and misses some; the assay was immunoSEQ multiplex PCR. Here the sample spans 100,000 to 110,000 clones, roughly 87% being singletons. The CDR3 sequence is 13 residues long. V shed 4 bases and J shed 4 bases, with 10 bases lying between them. In germline, CDR1 is GTSNPN, CDR2 SVGIG (reference sequence). The source of this sequence is a human donor who was the organ donor for an intestinal transplant. This sample comprised unstimulated CD4+ T cells sorted from spleen or lymph node cells, obtained before transplant. This chain uses TRBV30 with TRBJ2-2, with D tentatively TRBD2 (5 bases). The CDR3 here is CAWTRETTGELFF. CDR3 DNA sequence: TGTGCCTGGACGAGGGAGACCACCGGGGAGCTGTTTTTT.